These 23 T cell receptor beta chains originate from one sample sequenced in a study of early T cells in non-severe SARS-CoV-2 infection. In TCRdb, the 5' RACE reads were re-called with MiXCR into one record per CDR3 protein. The sample has around 65,000 distinct CDR3 sequences; around an eighth are singletons. Sample: whole blood, taken at baseline. Receptor source: an adult who was a healthcare worker with PCR-confirmed SARS-CoV-2 infection or an uninfected control (not recorded which).

This clonotype showed up just a few times. The V and J genes are TRBV12-3 or TRBV12-4 and TRBJ2-7; D is unclear. Trimming removed 2 bases from V and 2 bases from J, with 13 bases in between. This CDR3 is 15 amino acids long. CDR3 nucleotide sequence: TGTGCCAGCAGTTTACGGCCCGAACCCCCCTACGAGCAGTACTTC. Translation gives CASSLRPEPPYEQYF.

On this clonotype itself: One end of the junction fails to match germline, which may point to a read error. The rearrangement uses TRBV29-1 and TRBJ2-2; 8 nucleotides agree with TRBD1. The CDR3 length is 14 residues. Germline V gene data show CDR1 as SQVTM and CDR2 as ANQGSEA. The CDR3: CSVLRRQGTGELIF. For the CDR3, the DNA is TGCAGCGTTCTCCGCCGACAGGGGACCGGGGAGCTGATTTTT.

Concerning this clonotype: At one end the junction does not follow the germline gene, possibly because of a read error. The J gene is TRBJ2-1, the V gene TRBV6-4, with TRBD2 matching 11 bases. The CDR3 is 15 residues long. The germline CDR1 and CDR2 sequences are MRHNA and SNTAGT. The CDR3 sequence: CTSGTTSGDHNEQFF. As DNA, the CDR3 is TGTACCAGCGGGACGACTAGCGGGGACCACAATGAGCAGTTCTTC.

This clonotype was recorded a few times. The chain is built from TRBV7-2 and TRBJ2-3, with TRBD1 matching 7 bases. The CDR3 is 15 residues long. With 2 bases clipped from V and 0 bases from J, the junction kept 2 bases outside the gene matches. Germline V gene sequence: CDR1 SGHTA, CDR2 FQGNSA. DNA for the CDR3: TGTGCCAGCAGCTTATGGGACAGTAGCACAGATACGCAGTATTTT. Its protein is CASSLWDSSTDTQYF. Filled out from reference TRBV7-2 and TRBJ2-3, the complete variable domain reads GAGVSQSPSNKVTEKGKDVELRCDPISGHTALYWYRQSLGQGLEFLIYFQGNSAPDKSGLPSDRFSAERTGGSVSTLTIQRTQQEDSAVYLCASSLWDSSTDTQYFGPGTRLTVL.

Ten or more counts support this clonotype. The rearrangement joins TRBV6-2 or TRBV6-3 to TRBJ2-1; tentative D call: TRBD2 (7 bases). The CDR3 has 16 amino acids. Germline V CDR1 and CDR2: MNHEY, SVGEGT. With 8 bases removed from V and 0 bases from J, the gap between germline ends came to 17 bases. Here the CDR3 reads CASSSRGGNSYNEQFF. The CDR3 DNA follows: TGTGCCAGCTCCTCAAGGGGGGGAAACTCCTACAATGAGCAGTTCTTC.

The V and J genes are TRBV20-1 and TRBJ2-7; 10 bases are shared with TRBD1. This CDR3 has 13 amino acids. J gave up 2 bases and V 5 bases, and 3 bases lay outside the gene matches. Germline CDR1 is DFQATT and CDR2 is SNEGSKA (reference sequence). Here the CDR3 DNA reads TGCAGTGCTTCCGGGACAGGGGCCTACGAGCAGTACTTC. It encodes CSASGTGAYEQYF.

This clonotype was recorded at least ten times. The chain carries TRBV7-8 and TRBJ2-1; a possible D gene is TRBD2 (6 bases). In germline, CDR1 is SGHVS, CDR2 FQNEAQ. The CDR3 sequence is 13 residues long. V lost 3 bases to trimming and J lost 8 bases, with 11 bases between them. The CDR3 reads CASSFQVADEQFF. The CDR3, as DNA: TGTGCCAGCAGCTTTCAAGTAGCGGATGAGCAGTTCTTC.

Ten or more counts support this clonotype. V gene TRBV7-8 combines with J gene TRBJ1-3; 7 nucleotides align to TRBD1. The CDR3 covers 13 residues. Germline lookup yields CDR1 SGHVS and CDR2 FQNEAQ. V dropped 6 bases and J dropped 1; count of bases not matched to a gene: 0. For the CDR3, the DNA is TGTGCCAGCAGGACAGGGTCTGGAAACACCATATATTTT. The encoded protein is CASRTGSGNTIYF.

The chain couples TRBV6-2 or TRBV6-3 to TRBJ2-7; D remains ambiguous. The V gene's germline CDR1 is MNHEY and CDR2 SVGEGT. V was shortened by 2 bases and J by 3 bases, with 5 bases between the two germline ends. CDR3 length: 12 amino acids. The CDR3 loop reads CASSYTRYEQYF. CDR3 nucleotides: TGTGCCAGCAGTTACACCCGCTACGAGCAGTACTTC.

This clonotype has just a few counts. V and J are TRBV6-1 and TRBJ2-1; 8 bases are a match to TRBD1. This CDR3 region has 14 residues. Per the germline V gene, CDR1 is MNHNS and CDR2 is SASEGT. V shed 4 bases and J 5 bases; nucleotides not matched to a gene: 4. The CDR3 loop is CASSGGTGHNEQFF. CDR3 DNA sequence: TGTGCCAGCAGTGGGGGGACAGGTCACAATGAGCAGTTCTTC.

This sequence joins TRBV19 and TRBJ2-4, with 9 nucleotides matching TRBD2. Trimming took 4 bases from V and 4 from J; bases not matched to a gene: 8. CDR1 and CDR2 from the germline V gene are LNHDA and SQIVND (reference sequence). The CDR3 sequence is 16 residues long. CDR3 amino acids: CASSTISGGEKNIQYF. The CDR3 DNA follows: TGTGCCAGTAGTACCATTAGCGGGGGTGAGAAAAACATTCAGTACTTC.

CDR3 region: CASSFWGASTDTQYF. In nucleotides, the CDR3 is TGTGCCAGCAGTTTTTGGGGGGCTAGCACAGATACGCAGTATTTT. The chain links TRBV12-3 or TRBV12-4 to TRBJ2-3; D possibly uses TRBD1 or TRBD2 (6 bases each). V was cut by 3 bases and J by 0 bases, with 10 bases left in between. This CDR3 has 15 amino acids.

CDR3 coding DNA: TGTGCCAGCACCCCGGGGGGCGAGCAGTACTTC. It codes for CASTPGGEQYF. The rearrangement joins TRBV28 to TRBJ2-7, with 7 bases that match TRBD2. The V gene's germline CDR1 is MDHEN and CDR2 SYDVKM. V trimming: 7 bases; J trimming: 6 bases; junction bases outside the gene matches: 3. This CDR3 spans 11 amino acids.

This clonotype was recorded a few times. The chain has TRBV20-1 and TRBJ2-1, with TRBD2 as a possible D gene (5 bases). Deletions cut 4 bases from V and 0 bases from J, with 10 bases between. The CDR3 is 14 residues long. Looked up from germline, CDR1 is DFQATT and CDR2 is SNEGSKA (reference sequence). The CDR3 region is CSATSGSSYNEQFF. CDR3 DNA: TGCAGTGCTACCAGCGGAAGCTCCTACAATGAGCAGTTCTTC.

This rearrangement joins TRBV5-1 to TRBJ2-7, with TRBD2 identical over 7 bases. J was trimmed by 1 base and V by 4 bases; bases with no gene match: 8. Germline V gene lookup returns CDR1 SGHRS and CDR2 YFSETQ. This CDR3 is built from 15 residues. The CDR3 reads CASSRPTSRSYEQYF. As DNA, the CDR3 is TGCGCCAGCAGCCGGCCGACTAGCCGATCCTACGAGCAGTACTTC.

The sample holds a few counts of this clonotype. The chain employs TRBV9 and TRBJ2-7; 9 nucleotides align to TRBD1. CDR3 length: 16 amino acids. V shed 0 bases and J 3 bases; nucleotides not matched to a gene: 7. The V gene's germline CDR1 is SGDLS and CDR2 YYNGEE. The CDR3 bases are TGTGCCAGCAGCGTAGCCGGGACAGGGAGCCGCTACGAGCAGTACTTC. Translating it yields CASSVAGTGSRYEQYF.

The chain uses TRBV29-1 and TRBJ1-2; D unresolved. This CDR3 is 8 amino acids long. Germline V gives CDR1 SQVTM, CDR2 ANQGSEA. Trimming pared 4 bases from V and 8 bases from J, leaving 2 bases between. The CDR3 DNA reads as TGCAGCGTTGGGGGCTACACCTTC. Its translation: CSVGGYTF.

The chain recombines TRBV6-5 with TRBJ2-2; TRBD2 might be the D (5 bases). The V gene lost 7 bases and the J gene lost 1 base, with 10 bases spanning the gap. Per the germline V gene, CDR1 is MNHEY and CDR2 is SVGAGI. The CDR3 spans 14 residues. Here the CDR3 reads CASTTGMNTGELFF. CDR3 bases: TGTGCCAGCACAACGGGGATGAACACCGGGGAGCTGTTTTTT.

CDR3 in amino acids: CASSYGGANTEAFF. The CDR3 nucleotides read TGTGCCAGCAGTTACGGAGGAGCTAACACTGAAGCTTTCTTT. V gene TRBV6-2 or TRBV6-3 combines with J gene TRBJ1-1; D not certain. Deletions cut 2 bases from V and 2 bases from J, with 9 bases between. CDR1 is MNHEY and CDR2 is SVGEGT in the germline V gene. The CDR3 covers 14 residues.

This clonotype was seen only a few times. J is TRBJ2-1 and V is TRBV12-3 or TRBV12-4; tentative D call: TRBD1 (6 bases). CDR3 length: 15 amino acids. With 2 bases removed from V and 5 bases from J, the gap between germline ends came to 13 bases. The CDR3 sequence is CASSLFSPGDNEQFF. CDR3 coding DNA: TGTGCCAGCAGTTTATTTTCCCCAGGGGACAATGAGCAGTTCTTC.

This clonotype was picked up a small number of times. The V and J genes are TRBV30 and TRBJ2-1; 7 positions match TRBD2. Germline loops: CDR1 GTSNPN, CDR2 SVGIG (reference sequence). After removal of 5 bases from V and 9 bases from J, the junction contained 7 bases not matched to a gene. The CDR3 runs 12 residues. The CDR3 spells CAWDGRNSEQFF. The CDR3 nucleotides are TGTGCCTGGGACGGGAGGAACAGTGAGCAGTTCTTC.

The chain employs TRBV9 and TRBJ2-3, with D uncertain. The CDR3 sequence is 12 residues long. Deletions cut 3 bases from V and 3 bases from J, with 5 bases between. Germline V gives CDR1 SGDLS, CDR2 YYNGEE. The CDR3 protein is CASSADTDTQYF. In DNA form, the CDR3 reads TGTGCCAGCAGCGCCGATACAGATACGCAGTATTTT.

This clonotype was recorded only once. The chain recombines TRBV29-1 with TRBJ1-2, with D uncertain. V was trimmed by 0 bases and J by 4 bases, leaving 6 bases between them. The germline CDR1 and CDR2 sequences are SQVTM and ANQGSEA. The CDR3 spans 12 residues. CDR3 sequence: CSVEDRGYGYTF. CDR3 in DNA: TGCAGCGTTGAAGATCGGGGCTATGGCTACACCTTC.